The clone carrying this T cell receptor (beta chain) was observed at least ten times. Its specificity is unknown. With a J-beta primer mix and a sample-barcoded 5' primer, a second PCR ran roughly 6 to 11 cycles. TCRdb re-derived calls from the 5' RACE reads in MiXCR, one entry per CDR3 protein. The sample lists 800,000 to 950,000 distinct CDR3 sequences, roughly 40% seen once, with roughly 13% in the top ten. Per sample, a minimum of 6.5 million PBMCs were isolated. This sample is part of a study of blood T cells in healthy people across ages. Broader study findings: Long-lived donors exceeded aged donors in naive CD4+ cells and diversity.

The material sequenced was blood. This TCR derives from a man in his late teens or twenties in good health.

CDR3 in DNA: TGTGCCATCAGTGAGTATGGACAGGGGGCCGGACTCCCCGAGCAGTACTTC. The encoded protein is CAISEYGQGAGLPEQYF. The V and J genes are TRBV10-3 and TRBJ2-7, with 11 bases fitting TRBD1. Germline CDR1 and CDR2: ENHRY and SYGVKD. The CDR3 spans 17 residues. V lost 1 base, J lost 6 bases, and 11 bases stayed unmatched.